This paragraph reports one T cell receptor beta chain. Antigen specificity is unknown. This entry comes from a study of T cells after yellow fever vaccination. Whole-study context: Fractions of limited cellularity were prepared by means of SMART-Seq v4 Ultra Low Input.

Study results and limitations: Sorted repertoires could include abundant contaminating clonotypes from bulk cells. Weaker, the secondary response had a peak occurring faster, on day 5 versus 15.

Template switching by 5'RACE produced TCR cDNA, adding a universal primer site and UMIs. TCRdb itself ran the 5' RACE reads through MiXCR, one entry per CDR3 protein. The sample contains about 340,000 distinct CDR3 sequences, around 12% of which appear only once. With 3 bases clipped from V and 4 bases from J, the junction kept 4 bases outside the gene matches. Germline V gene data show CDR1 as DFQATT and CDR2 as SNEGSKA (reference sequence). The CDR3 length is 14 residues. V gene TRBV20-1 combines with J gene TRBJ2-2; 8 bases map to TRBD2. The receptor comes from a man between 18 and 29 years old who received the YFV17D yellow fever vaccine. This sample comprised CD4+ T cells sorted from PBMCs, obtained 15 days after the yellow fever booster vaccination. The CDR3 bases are TGCAGTGCTAGCGGGGGGGCGATCACCGGGGAGCTGTTTTTT. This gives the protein CSASGGAITGELFF.